One sample yielded the 27 T cell receptor beta chains listed below, sequenced in a study of T-cell reconstitution after alpha-beta-depleted transplantation in children. Unique molecular identifiers featured in how the TCRbeta library was prepared. Using its own MiXCR run on the PCR reads, TCRdb lists one record per CDR3 protein. The data contain a few hundred thousand distinct CDR3 sequences, about a sixth of them singletons. Source: PBMCs from the stem cell graft donor, taken from the stem cell graft. These receptors were collected from a human donor who donated a stem cell graft to a child with acute lymphoblastic leukemia.

This sequence joins TRBV6-5 and TRBJ2-1, with D possibly being TRBD2 (5 bases). CDR1 and CDR2 from the germline V gene are MNHEY and SVGAGI. The V end was cut by 0 bases, the J end by 9 bases, with 9 bases between. There are 13 residues in the CDR3. Here the CDR3 reads CASSYSSAGEQFF. CDR3 sequence (DNA): TGTGCCAGCAGTTACTCTAGCGCGGGTGAGCAGTTCTTC.

Only a few counts were recorded for this clonotype. As DNA, the CDR3 is TGTGCCAGCACCCGAGCCCTTCTAGCGGGAGACTCCTACGAGCAGTACTTC. Protein: CASTRALLAGDSYEQYF. The J gene is TRBJ2-7, the V gene TRBV6-1, with 10 bases matching TRBD2. The CDR3 has 17 amino acids. Losses at the gene ends were 7 bases for V and 0 bases for J; bases not matched to a gene: 12. Germline assignment: CDR1 MNHNS and CDR2 SASEGT.

This clonotype has just a few counts. V gene TRBV6-1 combines with J gene TRBJ1-3, with 8 bases lining up with TRBD1. The CDR3 is 14 amino acids. Germline V gene sequence: CDR1 MNHNS, CDR2 SASEGT. Unmatched junction bases numbered 3, after V lost 6 bases and J lost 2 bases. The CDR3 protein is CASRKQGAGNTIYF. CDR3 in DNA: TGTGCCAGCAGAAAACAGGGGGCTGGAAACACCATATATTTT.

There are a few counts of this clonotype. In nucleotides, the CDR3 is TGCGCCAGCAGCTTGGGAGTGGGAAGCGGCGATGGCTACACCTTC. Protein sequence: CASSLGVGSGDGYTF. The rearrangement uses TRBV5-1 and TRBJ1-2; D unresolved. CDR1 and CDR2 from the germline V gene are SGHRS and YFSETQ. V lost 0 bases and J lost 6, with 15 bases in between. The CDR3 totals 15 residues.

This clonotype was observed a handful of times. The rearrangement uses TRBV7-8 and TRBJ1-3; no clear D. Germline V gene data show CDR1 as SGHVS and CDR2 as FQNEAQ. Trimming removed 5 bases from V and 0 bases from J, with 14 bases in between. This CDR3 is built from 16 residues. The CDR3 coding sequence is TGTGCCAGCAGCCCCGTGGACGGACCCTCTGGAAACACCATATATTTT. This gives the protein CASSPVDGPSGNTIYF.

The chain carries TRBV15 and TRBJ2-1, with D hard to call. The CDR3 is 16 amino acids. Germline V gene data show CDR1 as LNHNV and CDR2 as YYDKDF (reference sequence). Trimming removed 1 base from V and 7 bases from J, with 17 bases in between. The CDR3 here is CATSRGARYSLNEQFF. CDR3 in DNA: TGTGCCACCAGCAGAGGGGCAAGGTATTCCTTGAATGAGCAGTTCTTC.

The CDR3 spells CSASLSGTVLSGYTF. The CDR3 DNA sequence: TGCAGTGCTAGTTTGTCCGGGACAGTCTTGTCCGGCTACACCTTC. The chain employs TRBV20-1 and TRBJ1-2; 7 bases map to TRBD1. The CDR3 has 15 amino acids. The J segment lost 8 bases and the V segment lost 3 bases, leaving 15 bases of the junction unmatched. CDR1 DFQATT and CDR2 SNEGSKA come from the germline V gene (reference sequence).

This chain joins TRBV19 and TRBJ2-3; 8 bases align to TRBD2. J was trimmed by 6 bases and V by 4 bases; bases with no gene match: 3. Germline V lookup: CDR1 LNHDA, CDR2 SQIVND (reference sequence). There are 13 residues in the CDR3. The CDR3 protein is CASSNLAGDTQYF. CDR3 nucleotides: TGTGCCAGTAGTAACCTAGCGGGCGATACGCAGTATTTT. Full variable domain (remainder filled in from reference TRBV19 and TRBJ2-3): DGGITQSPKYLFRKEGQNVTLSCEQNLNHDAMYWYRQDPGQGLRLIYYSQIVNDFQKGDIAEGYSVSREKKESFPLTVTSAQKNPTAFYLCASSNLAGDTQYFGPGTRLTVL.

In its sample, this clonotype was seen a few times. V usage is TRBV9 and J usage is TRBJ1-2; 10 bases are shared with TRBD1. V lost 0 bases to trimming and J lost 0 bases; unmatched junction nucleotides: 5. The V gene's germline CDR1 is SGDLS and CDR2 YYNGEE. The CDR3 loop spans 17 amino acids. Written as DNA, the CDR3 is TGTGCCAGCAGCGTAGGGACAGGGGGACGAGCTAACTATGGCTACACCTTC. Translation: CASSVGTGGRANYGYTF.

The chain couples TRBV12-3 or TRBV12-4 to TRBJ2-7; no reliable D call. Trimming stripped 6 bases from V and 0 bases from J, with 9 bases between. CDR3 length: 13 residues. CDR3 protein: CASRPTGSYEQYF. The CDR3 nucleotides are TGTGCCAGCAGGCCGACCGGCTCCTACGAGCAGTACTTC.

The rearrangement links TRBV3-1 to TRBJ2-3; 8 bases align to TRBD2. The CDR3 loop spans 15 amino acids. V was clipped by 4 bases and J by 4 bases; unmatched bases: 7. Germline-derived CDR1 and CDR2 are LGHDT and YNNKEL (reference sequence). The CDR3 nucleotides read TGTGCCAGCAGCCCTTATCCGGGAGGGCCAGATACGCAGTATTTT. Translation gives CASSPYPGGPDTQYF.

In DNA, the CDR3 is TGTGCCAGCAGCTTGATTAATTGGGAGCAGTACTTC. Its protein is CASSLINWEQYF. The chain links TRBV7-9 to TRBJ2-7; the D is unclear. V lost 3 bases to trimming and J lost 7 bases, with 10 bases between them. Germline CDR1 reads SEHNR; CDR2 reads FQNEAQ (reference sequence). The CDR3 is made up of 12 amino acids.

Comments on this clonotype: A much more abundant neighbour one base away suggests this may be a read error. The chain uses TRBV24-1 and TRBJ2-7; D ambiguous. CDR3 length: 12 residues. The germline gives CDR1 KGHDR, CDR2 SFDVKD. The DNA for the CDR3 is TGTGCCACCAGTGCCGGATCCTACAAGCAGTACTTC. Amino acids: CATSAGSYKQYF.

This chain uses TRBV20-1 with TRBJ1-1, with D possibly TRBD1 on 5 matching bases. The V gene lost 5 bases and the J gene lost 1 base, with 8 bases spanning the gap. Germline V gene sequence: CDR1 DFQATT, CDR2 SNEGSKA (reference sequence). The CDR3 length is 12 residues. CDR3 loop: CSAGTQNTEAFF. The CDR3 bases are TGCAGTGCTGGGACCCAGAACACTGAAGCTTTCTTT.

The CDR3 nucleotides are TGTGCCAGCAGCTTCCCAGATTTCTACAATGAGCAGTTCTTC. Translation gives CASSFPDFYNEQFF. The chain carries TRBV5-6 and TRBJ2-1; D call uncertain. The CDR3 spans 14 residues. Trimming cost V 2 bases and J 3 bases, with 9 bases left between them. CDR1 is SGHDT and CDR2 is YYEEEE in the germline V gene.

This chain connects TRBV7-8 to TRBJ2-6; no clear D. CDR3 length: 17 residues. V dropped 5 bases and J dropped 0 bases, with 14 bases sitting between them. CDR1 and CDR2 (germline): SGHVS, FQNEAQ. CDR3 sequence reads: CASSPAAVFSGANVLTF. Here the CDR3 DNA reads TGTGCCAGCAGCCCCGCCGCAGTTTTCTCTGGGGCCAACGTCCTGACTTTC.

This chain joins TRBV27 and TRBJ2-2; tentatively, D is TRBD1 (6 bases). The CDR3 extends over 15 amino acids. Germline V CDR1 and CDR2: MNHEY, SMNVEV (reference sequence). V lost 2 bases and J lost 4, with 11 bases in between. The CDR3 nucleotides are TGTGCCAGCAGTTTAAGTGGGGGCTTCACCGGGGAGCTGTTTTTT. It specifies CASSLSGGFTGELFF.

The rearrangement joins TRBV7-3 to TRBJ2-1; 10 positions agree with TRBD1. Trimming took 7 bases from V and 5 from J; bases not matched to a gene: 11. Per germline, CDR1 SGHTA and CDR2 FQGTGA. The CDR3 has 16 residues. CDR3 amino acids: CASTFHVDRGNNEQFF. As DNA, the CDR3 is TGTGCCAGCACGTTTCACGTGGACAGGGGGAACAATGAGCAGTTCTTC.

There are a few counts of this clonotype. V gene TRBV18 combines with J gene TRBJ2-1; 7 nucleotides agree with TRBD2. CDR1 is KGHSH, CDR2 LQKENI, per germline. The V segment lost 0 bases and the J segment 2 bases; nucleotides outside the gene matches: 7. The CDR3 has 17 residues. CDR3 DNA: TGTGCCAGCTCACCACCGCGCGGGAGCCCCACCTACAATGAGCAGTTCTTC. Translation gives CASSPPRGSPTYNEQFF.

V usage is TRBV29-1 and J usage is TRBJ2-1; no reliable D call. The V gene lost 2 bases and the J gene lost 0 bases, with 8 bases spanning the gap. This CDR3 has 14 amino acids. The V gene's germline CDR1 is SQVTM and CDR2 ANQGSEA. The chain's CDR3 is CSVERTSSYNEQFF. Here the CDR3 DNA reads TGCAGCGTTGAACGCACGAGCTCCTACAATGAGCAGTTCTTC.

V and J are TRBV2 and TRBJ2-1; maybe TRBD1 (5 bases). Trimming stripped 3 bases from V and 4 bases from J, with 13 bases between. Looked up from germline, CDR1 is SNHLY and CDR2 is FYNNEI. The CDR3 runs to 15 residues. CDR3 bases: TGTGCCAGCAGTGAGGGGCGACAGACTTACAATGAGCAGTTCTTC. Residues: CASSEGRQTYNEQFF.

V gene TRBV27 combines with J gene TRBJ1-5; 7 nucleotides align to TRBD1. The V gene end was trimmed by 6 bases and the J gene end by 3 bases; junction bases not matched to a gene: 14. This CDR3 has 17 residues. CDR1 MNHEY and CDR2 SMNVEV come from the germline V gene (reference sequence). The DNA of the CDR3 is TGTGCCAGCAGACCATTTACTAGGGGGCTTGACAATCAGCCCCAGCATTTT. Its translation: CASRPFTRGLDNQPQHF.

In its sample, this clonotype was seen a few times. CDR3 in amino acids: CASSLAVVSTDTQYF. Here the CDR3 DNA reads TGTGCCAGCAGTTTAGCGGTCGTAAGCACAGATACGCAGTATTTT. This chain joins TRBV27 and TRBJ2-3; D unclear. Trimming stripped 2 bases from V and 0 bases from J, with 9 bases between. Germline V lookup: CDR1 MNHEY, CDR2 SMNVEV (reference sequence). The CDR3 sequence is 15 residues long.

This clonotype turned up a few times. The rearrangement uses TRBV5-1 and TRBJ1-3; D gene ambiguous. Trimming shortened V by 0 bases and J by 1 base, and 14 bases separated the two germline ends. CDR1 and CDR2 from the germline V gene are SGHRS and YFSETQ. The CDR3 contains 17 residues. This CDR3 reads CASSLDLVSGSGNTIYF. The CDR3 DNA sequence: TGCGCCAGCAGCTTGGATTTGGTCAGCGGATCTGGAAACACCATATATTTT.

Written as DNA, the CDR3 is TGCGCCAGCAGCTTGGAGGGGGCAGGGAGGGTCTCACCCCTCCACTTT. As protein: CASSLEGAGRVSPLHF. The V call is TRBV5-1, the J call TRBJ1-6, with 7 bases matching TRBD1. V gave up 0 bases and J gave up 10 bases; unmatched junction bases: 10. The CDR3 sequence is 16 residues long. CDR1 SGHRS and CDR2 YFSETQ come from the germline V gene.

This clonotype was observed a few times. The chain joins TRBV20-1 to TRBJ1-2; maybe TRBD1 (6 bases). This CDR3 contains 12 residues. The V and J ends lost 6 bases and 6 bases respectively, with 14 bases between them. CDR1 is DFQATT and CDR2 is SNEGSKA in the germline V gene (reference sequence). The CDR3 region is CSAVTGLNGYTF. The CDR3 bases are TGCAGTGCCGTAACAGGGTTGAATGGCTACACCTTC.

This chain uses TRBV14 with TRBJ2-1; no definite D call. Deletions cut 0 bases from V and 13 bases from J, with 13 bases between. The CDR3 totals 13 residues. CDR1 is SGHDN, CDR2 FVKESK, per germline. CDR3 coding DNA: TGTGCCAGCAGCCAAGAAACGTGGCCAAGACAGTTCTTC. Translating gives CASSQETWPRQFF.